This T cell receptor (beta chain) appears in the sequencing data of a study of blood T cell repertoires in COVID-19. Study-level information: PBMCs, B-cell-depleted T cells, or T cells provided the cDNA or gDNA that made up the material.

Germline trimming cut 4 bases from V and 1 base from J; bases unmatched to any gene: 5. The CDR3 runs 15 residues. CDR1 is SGHRS, CDR2 YFSETQ, per germline. Participants spanned ages about 18 to 95 years and resided in roughly 26 US areas. Per the authors' pipeline: Nucleated cell counts were estimated from reference gene primer amplification. Using immunoSEQ multiplex PCR, the repertoire was profiled, and TCRdb retains in-frame clones only, with some absent. V and J calls and clone size are those listed in that table; D and trimming were worked out from the DNA. The sample holds about 300,000 clones, around 84% seen once.

The chain recombines TRBV5-1 with TRBJ2-3; 8 bases map to TRBD2. The sequenced sample consisted of PBMCs or T cells enriched from blood (not recorded which). The sequence was collected from a woman younger than 30 who had recovered from COVID-19. The CDR3 DNA reads TGCGCCAGCAGCCAGGTGACTAGCGGCACAGATACGCAGTATTTT. Translating gives CASSQVTSGTDTQYF. The full variable domain, with the rest looked up from reference TRBV5-1 and TRBJ2-3, is KAGVTQTPRYLIKTRGQQVTLSCSPISGHRSVSWYQQTPGQGLQFLFEYFSETQRNKGNFPGRFSGRQFSNSRSEMNVSTLELGDSALYLCASSQVTSGTDTQYFGPGTRLTVL.